A selection of T cell receptor beta chains follows, all from one sample in a study of blood T cell repertoires in COVID-19. Sequencing used immunoSEQ multiplex PCR; TCRdb keeps in-frame clones, though not all of them. Here the sample spans roughly 70,000 clones, approximately 71% being singletons. What was sequenced was peripheral blood. The source is a man aged 65-85 years with COVID-19, enrolled during active disease. Both conserved end residues are part of each CDR3. D genes are given only for firm matches. Clone size is stated in some rows and not others, as once, few, many or a class when expanded.

d_gene	abundance	j_gene	v_gene	CDR3nt	CDR3aa
TRBD2	.	TRBJ2-7	TRBV5-4	TGTGCCAGCAGCGCGACTAGCAACGAGCAGTACTTC	CASSATSNEQYF
TRBD1	.	TRBJ1-3	TRBV5-4	TGTGCCAGCAGCATTTCCCAGGGGGCGACTGGAAACACCATATATTTT	CASSISQGATGNTIYF
.	.	TRBJ2-1	TRBV7-2	TGTGCCAGCAGCCCCATGATACGGGTTGAGCAGTTCTTC	CASSPMIRVEQFF
.	.	TRBJ2-7	TRBV7-9	TGTGCCAGCAGCCCTCCCGGGGCGGGAACACGGATCGAGCAGTACTTC	CASSPPGAGTRIEQYF
TRBD1	.	TRBJ2-7	TRBV7-2	TGTGCCAGCAGCGCCCGACAGGGGGCAGAGTCCTACGAGCAGTACTTC	CASSARQGAESYEQYF
.	.	TRBJ1-2	TRBV14	TGTGCCAGCAGCCAAGTTCAGGGGCGAGGCTATGGCTACACCTTC	CASSQVQGRGYGYTF
.	.	TRBJ2-7	TRBV12-3/TRBV12-4	TGTGCCAGCAGTTTGGTGGCCTCCTACGAGCAGTACTTC	CASSLVASYEQYF
.	.	TRBJ1-6	TRBV30	TGTGCCTGGAGTGCCTGGGGGGCCTATAATTCACCCCTCCACTTT	CAWSAWGAYNSPLHF
.	.	TRBJ1-6	TRBV3-1/TRBV3-2	TGTGCCAGCAGCCAGTGGCAGGGTCTGAATTCACCCCTCCACTTT	CASSQWQGLNSPLHF
.	.	TRBJ1-2	TRBV6-1	TGTGCCAGCAGTGAGGCAGGGGCTAACTATGGCTACACCTTC	CASSEAGANYGYTF
TRBD1	.	TRBJ2-7	TRBV19	TGTGCCAGTTCACAGGGGTCACCCTACGAGCAGTACTTC	CASSQGSPYEQYF
.	.	TRBJ2-7	TRBV18	TGTGCCAGCTCACCACGGGCGGGACTCTACGAGCAGTACTTC	CASSPRAGLYEQYF
TRBD2	.	TRBJ2-1	TRBV28	TGTGCCAGCAGTCCAGCGGGAGGGAGCTCCTACAATGAGCAGTTCTTC	CASSPAGGSSYNEQFF
.	.	TRBJ2-7	TRBV29-1	TGCAGCGTCGGCGACTTCTACGAGCAGTACTTC	CSVGDFYEQYF
.	.	TRBJ1-2	TRBV27	TGTGCCAGCAGTCCTATTACCTTCGGGGGGGTTGGTGGCTACACCTTC	CASSPITFGGVGGYTF
.	.	TRBJ2-7	TRBV9	TGTGCCAGCAGCGTAGGGCCCCCCCCCTACGAGCAGTACTTC	CASSVGPPPYEQYF
.	once	TRBJ2-2	TRBV25-1	TGTGCCAGCAGTGGGCAAACCGGGGAGCTGTTTTTT	CASSGQTGELFF
.	once	TRBJ2-7	TRBV3-1/TRBV3-2	TGTGCCAGCAGCCCAAGGGGGGGGGCCTACGAGCAGTACTTC	CASSPRGGAYEQYF
TRBD1	few	TRBJ1-6	TRBV28	TGTGCCAGCAGTCCAGGGGGCAATTTTAATAATTCACCCCTCCACTTT	CASSPGGNFNNSPLHF
TRBD1	few	TRBJ1-2	TRBV7-2	TGTGCCAGCAGGGGACAGGTCTATGGCTACACCTTC	CASRGQVYGYTF
TRBD2	.	TRBJ2-1	TRBV4-3	TGCGCCAGCAGCCATACAAGCGGGAGGGCCGGGATCTACAATGAGCAGTTCTTC	CASSHTSGRAGIYNEQFF
TRBD1	.	TRBJ1-2	TRBV28	TGTGCCAGCAGTTTACGGGACAGCTATACATATGGCTACACCTTC	CASSLRDSYTYGYTF
.	.	TRBJ1-3	TRBV11-3	TGTGCCAGCAGCTCTGGGGGGATCGGAAACACCATATATTTT	CASSSGGIGNTIYF
TRBD2	many	TRBJ2-1	TRBV7-2	TGTGCCAGCAGCTTAGAAGGGACTAGCGGGAGGCACTACAATGAGCAGTTCTTC	CASSLEGTSGRHYNEQFF
.	.	TRBJ1-2	TRBV5-6	TGTGCCAGCAGCTTGGGGACAACTTATGGCTACACCTTC	CASSLGTTYGYTF
TRBD1	.	TRBJ1-1	TRBV5-1	TGCGCCAGCAGGGGACAGGACATGAACACTGAAGCTTTCTTT	CASRGQDMNTEAFF
TRBD2	.	TRBJ2-1	TRBV5-1	TGCGCCAGTCACCTAGAGGGACTAGCGGGAGGGTCGAAGCAGTTCTTC	CASHLEGLAGGSKQFF
TRBD1	.	TRBJ2-3	TRBV5-4	TGTGCCAGCAGCTCGAAATTTACAGGGGGCACAGATACGCAGTATTTT	CASSSKFTGGTDTQYF
TRBD2	.	TRBJ2-3	TRBV4-2	TGTGCCAGCAGCTCTAAGAGGGGAGCGGGAGGAACAGATACGCAGTATTTT	CASSSKRGAGGTDTQYF
.	.	TRBJ1-1	TRBV28	TGTGCCAGCGGGGGGTGGTCTGAAGCTTTCTTT	CASGGWSEAFF
TRBD2	.	TRBJ2-6	TRBV7-3	TGTGCCAGCGGTAGGGGAGCGGGAGGTGGCTCTGGGGCCAACGTCCTGACTTTC	CASGRGAGGGSGANVLTF
TRBD1	.	TRBJ1-2	TRBV19	TGTGCCAGTACCCCGGGACAGGCAATAGGCTACACCTTC	CASTPGQAIGYTF
TRBD2	.	TRBJ2-1	TRBV24-1	TGTGCCACCAGTAGGGCTAGCGGGAACAATGAGCAGTTCTTC	CATSRASGNNEQFF
.	.	TRBJ1-1	TRBV6-2/TRBV6-3	TGTGCCAGCAGTTTAAGTGGGCTCACTGAAGCTTTCTTT	CASSLSGLTEAFF
TRBD2	.	TRBJ2-7	TRBV6-2/TRBV6-3	TGTGCCAGCAGTTCCGGCCTAGCGGGAGGGTCCTATTCCTACGAGCAGTACTTC	CASSSGLAGGSYSYEQYF
.	.	TRBJ1-1	TRBV4-1	TGCGCCAGCAGCCAAGCCGGGGGGGCATTCGTTGAAGCTTTCTTT	CASSQAGGAFVEAFF
.	.	TRBJ1-5	TRBV4-2	TGTGCCAGCAGCCCCAACGCGCCGAATCAGCCCCAGCATTTT	CASSPNAPNQPQHF
.	.	TRBJ2-6	TRBV19	TGTGCCAGCCGCCAAGGAGGGGACTCCGGGGCCAACGTCCTGACTTTC	CASRQGGDSGANVLTF
.	.	TRBJ2-5	TRBV18	TGTGCCAGCTCGTCGTTAGACGGGGGAGAGACCCAGTACTTC	CASSSLDGGETQYF
.	few	TRBJ1-2	TRBV28	TGTGCCAGCAGTTTGCCTTCAGAGGATGGCTACACCTTC	CASSLPSEDGYTF
.	many	TRBJ2-1	TRBV7-3	TGTGCCAGCAGCCCCATAGCGGAGGCCCTTAATGAGCAGTTCTTC	CASSPIAEALNEQFF
.	.	TRBJ1-6	TRBV27	TGTGCCAGCAGTACCCACAGGAGCTCCTATAATTCACCCCTCCACTTT	CASSTHRSSYNSPLHF
.	.	TRBJ2-7	TRBV7-2	TGTGCCAGCAGCCCAGGGGTCGGTTCTTTGTGGTACGAGCAGTACTTC	CASSPGVGSLWYEQYF
TRBD2	.	TRBJ2-7	TRBV9	TGTGCCAGCAGCGTAGAGGGGACTAGTTTCTACGAGCAGTACTTC	CASSVEGTSFYEQYF